This T cell receptor beta chain is drawn from a study of T cells in localized non-small cell lung cancer. Study-wide results and limits: Appearance in adjacent lung was seen for a median about 58 of the top 100 tumor clones.

As concerns this clone: Its antigen is undetermined.

Measured with immunoSEQ multiplex PCR; TCRdb has only the in-frame clones, and not every one. The repertoire has about 74,000 clones, roughly 83% of them found once; the top ten carry about 1.5%. The receptor's source is a female donor over 55 with stage I lung adenocarcinoma. Specimen: peripheral blood, collected before any cancer treatment.

DNA of the CDR3: TGTGCCAGCTCACCAACTAGAATAGAGACCCAGTACTTC. It encodes CASSPTRIETQYF. The V gene is TRBV18, the J gene TRBJ2-5, with a weak D call TRBD2 (5 bases). From germline, CDR1 is KGHSH and CDR2 LQKENI. Trimming took off 2 bases at V and 4 bases at J, with 8 bases between the two ends. The length of the CDR3 is 13 residues.